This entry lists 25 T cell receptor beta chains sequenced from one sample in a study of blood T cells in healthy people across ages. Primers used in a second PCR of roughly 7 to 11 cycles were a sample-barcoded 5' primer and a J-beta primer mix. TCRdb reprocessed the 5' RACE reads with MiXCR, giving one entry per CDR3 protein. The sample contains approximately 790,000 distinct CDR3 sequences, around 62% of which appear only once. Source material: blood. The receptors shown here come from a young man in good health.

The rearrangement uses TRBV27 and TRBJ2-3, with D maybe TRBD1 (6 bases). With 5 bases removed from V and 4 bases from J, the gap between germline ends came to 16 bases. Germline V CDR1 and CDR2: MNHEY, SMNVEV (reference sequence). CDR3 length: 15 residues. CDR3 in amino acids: CASSPTGFGADTQYF. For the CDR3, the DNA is TGTGCCAGCAGTCCAACAGGGTTTGGCGCAGATACGCAGTATTTT.

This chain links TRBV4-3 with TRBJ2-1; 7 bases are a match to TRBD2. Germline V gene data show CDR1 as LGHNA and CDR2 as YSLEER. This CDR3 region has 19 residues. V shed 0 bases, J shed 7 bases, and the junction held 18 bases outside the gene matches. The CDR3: CASSQDSRGTGGYGNEQFF. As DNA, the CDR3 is TGCGCCAGCAGCCAAGATAGCAGAGGAACCGGGGGGTATGGAAATGAGCAGTTCTTC.

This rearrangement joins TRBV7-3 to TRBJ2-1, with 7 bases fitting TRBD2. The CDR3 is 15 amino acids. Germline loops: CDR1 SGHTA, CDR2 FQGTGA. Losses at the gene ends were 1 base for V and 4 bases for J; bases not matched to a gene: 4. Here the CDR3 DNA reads TGTGCCAGCAGCTTAAAAACGGGGGGTTACAATGAGCAGTTCTTC. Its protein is CASSLKTGGYNEQFF. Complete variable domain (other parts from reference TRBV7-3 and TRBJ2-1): GAGVSQTPSNKVTEKGKYVELRCDPISGHTALYWYRQSLGQGPEFLIYFQGTGAADDSGLPNDRFFAVRPEGSVSTLKIQRTERGDSAVYLCASSLKTGGYNEQFFGPGTRLTVL.

CDR3 residues: CASSLWVPGQRHYEQYF. CDR3 nucleotides: TGCGCCAGCAGCTTGTGGGTCCCCGGACAGCGACACTACGAGCAGTACTTC. The rearrangement uses TRBV5-1 and TRBJ2-7; tentatively, D is TRBD1 (6 bases). CDR1 is SGHRS and CDR2 is YFSETQ in the germline V gene. Trimming took off 1 base at V and 3 bases at J, with 20 bases between the two ends. CDR3 length: 17 amino acids.

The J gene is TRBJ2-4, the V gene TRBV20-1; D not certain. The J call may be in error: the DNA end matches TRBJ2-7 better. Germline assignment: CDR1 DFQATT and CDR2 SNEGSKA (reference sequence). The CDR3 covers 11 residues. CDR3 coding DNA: TGCAGTGCTAGAGTGATAGGCGAGCAGTACTTC. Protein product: CSARVIGEQYF.

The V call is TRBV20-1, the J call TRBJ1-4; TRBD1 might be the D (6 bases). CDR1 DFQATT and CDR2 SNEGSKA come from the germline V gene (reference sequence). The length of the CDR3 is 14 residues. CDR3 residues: CSFQPGQIYEKLFF. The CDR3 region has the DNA TGCAGCTTTCAACCTGGACAGATCTATGAAAAACTGTTTTTT.

The CDR3 is CASSLGQPNSPLHF. CDR3 DNA sequence: TGTGCCAGCAGCTTAGGACAACCAAATTCACCCCTCCACTTT. The chain uses TRBV7-9 and TRBJ1-6; D not resolved. The CDR3 runs to 14 residues. Germline loops: CDR1 SEHNR, CDR2 FQNEAQ (reference sequence). Trimming pared 1 base from V and 7 bases from J, leaving 8 bases between.

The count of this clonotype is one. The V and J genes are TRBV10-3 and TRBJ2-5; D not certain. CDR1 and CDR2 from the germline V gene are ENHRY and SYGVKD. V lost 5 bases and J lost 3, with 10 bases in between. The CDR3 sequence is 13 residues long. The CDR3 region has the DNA TGTGCCATCAGTCGTGGACGAGAAGAGACCCAGTACTTC. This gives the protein CAISRGREETQYF.

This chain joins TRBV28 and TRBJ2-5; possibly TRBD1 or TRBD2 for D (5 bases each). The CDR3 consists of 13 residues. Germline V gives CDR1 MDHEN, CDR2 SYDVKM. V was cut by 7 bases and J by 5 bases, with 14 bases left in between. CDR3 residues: CASTGRARETQYF. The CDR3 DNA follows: TGTGCCAGCACGGGACGGGCCAGGGAGACCCAGTACTTC.

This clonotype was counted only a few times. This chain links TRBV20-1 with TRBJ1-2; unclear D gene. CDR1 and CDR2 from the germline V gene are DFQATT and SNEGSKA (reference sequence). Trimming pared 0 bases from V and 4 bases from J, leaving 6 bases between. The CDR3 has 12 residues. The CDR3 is CSARDSAYGYTF. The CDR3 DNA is TGCAGTGCTAGAGATTCAGCCTATGGCTACACCTTC.

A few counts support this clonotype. This chain's CDR3 is CASSYWQGEDTQYF. The DNA for the CDR3 is TGTGCCAGCAGTTATTGGCAGGGGGAGGATACGCAGTATTTT. The genes are TRBV6-5 and TRBJ2-3; TRBD1 agrees at 7 bases. Germline-derived CDR1 and CDR2 are MNHEY and SVGAGI. After removal of 3 bases from V and 6 bases from J, the junction contained 6 bases not matched to a gene. The length of the CDR3 is 14 residues.

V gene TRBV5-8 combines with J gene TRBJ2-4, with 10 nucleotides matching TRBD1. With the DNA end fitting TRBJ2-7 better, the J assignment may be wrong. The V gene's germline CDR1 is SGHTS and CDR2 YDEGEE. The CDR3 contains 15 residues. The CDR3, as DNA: TGTGCCAGCAGCCCTGAGACAGGGGGCCCCTACGAGCAGTACTTC. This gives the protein CASSPETGGPYEQYF.

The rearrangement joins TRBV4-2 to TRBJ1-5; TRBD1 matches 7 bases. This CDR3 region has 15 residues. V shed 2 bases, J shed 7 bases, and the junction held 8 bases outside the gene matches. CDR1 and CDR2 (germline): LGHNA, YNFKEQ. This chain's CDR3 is CASSQRPGGGQPQHF. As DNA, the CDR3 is TGTGCCAGCAGCCAACGTCCAGGGGGAGGACAGCCCCAGCATTTT.

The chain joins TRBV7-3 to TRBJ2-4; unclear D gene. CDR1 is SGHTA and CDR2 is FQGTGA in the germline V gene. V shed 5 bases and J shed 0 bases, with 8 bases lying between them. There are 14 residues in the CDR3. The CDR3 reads CASSVTGAKNIQYF. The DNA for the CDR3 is TGTGCCAGCAGCGTTACCGGAGCCAAAAACATTCAGTACTTC.

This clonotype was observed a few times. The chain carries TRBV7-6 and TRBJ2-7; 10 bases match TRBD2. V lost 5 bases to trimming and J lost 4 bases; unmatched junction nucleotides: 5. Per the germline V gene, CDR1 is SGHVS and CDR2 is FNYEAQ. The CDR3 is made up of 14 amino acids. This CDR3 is CASSVRTSGYEQYF. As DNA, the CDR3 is TGTGCCAGCAGCGTTCGGACTAGCGGATACGAGCAGTACTTC.

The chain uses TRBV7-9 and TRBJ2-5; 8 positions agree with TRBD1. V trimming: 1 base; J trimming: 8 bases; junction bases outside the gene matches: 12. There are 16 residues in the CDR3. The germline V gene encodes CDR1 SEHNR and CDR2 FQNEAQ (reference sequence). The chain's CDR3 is CASSLEVTGAPETQYF. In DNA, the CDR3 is TGTGCCAGCAGCTTAGAGGTGACAGGGGCCCCAGAAACCCAGTACTTC.

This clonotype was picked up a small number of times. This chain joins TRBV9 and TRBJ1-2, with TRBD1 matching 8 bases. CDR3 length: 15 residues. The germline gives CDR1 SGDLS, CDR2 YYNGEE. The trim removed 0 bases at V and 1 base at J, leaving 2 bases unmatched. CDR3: CASSVGDRINYGYTF. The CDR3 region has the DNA TGTGCCAGCAGCGTAGGGGACAGGATTAACTATGGCTACACCTTC.

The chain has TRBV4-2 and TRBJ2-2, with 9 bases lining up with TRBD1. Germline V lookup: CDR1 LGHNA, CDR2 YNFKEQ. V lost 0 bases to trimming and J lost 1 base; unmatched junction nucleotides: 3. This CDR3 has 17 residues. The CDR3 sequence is CASSQDGGQGNTGELFF. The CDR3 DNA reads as TGTGCCAGCAGCCAAGACGGGGGACAGGGGAACACCGGGGAGCTGTTTTTT.

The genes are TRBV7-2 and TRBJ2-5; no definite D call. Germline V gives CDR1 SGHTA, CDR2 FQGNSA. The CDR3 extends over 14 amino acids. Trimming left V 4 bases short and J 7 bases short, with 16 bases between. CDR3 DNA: TGTGCCAGCAGCTCCAGCATTGTCGCTGGGACCCAGTACTTC. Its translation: CASSSSIVAGTQYF.

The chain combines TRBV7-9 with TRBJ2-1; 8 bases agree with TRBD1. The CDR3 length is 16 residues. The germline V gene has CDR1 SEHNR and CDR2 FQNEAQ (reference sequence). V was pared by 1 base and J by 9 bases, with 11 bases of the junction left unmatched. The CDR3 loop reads CASSLVGQGAGAEQFF. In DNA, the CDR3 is TGTGCCAGCAGCTTAGTCGGGCAGGGGGCTGGGGCTGAGCAGTTCTTC.

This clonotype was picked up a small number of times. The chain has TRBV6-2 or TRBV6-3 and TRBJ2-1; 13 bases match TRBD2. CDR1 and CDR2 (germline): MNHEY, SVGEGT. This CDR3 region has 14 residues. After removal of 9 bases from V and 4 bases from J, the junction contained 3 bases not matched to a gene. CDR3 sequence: CASATSGGYNEQFF. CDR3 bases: TGTGCCAGTGCGACTAGCGGGGGGTACAATGAGCAGTTCTTC.

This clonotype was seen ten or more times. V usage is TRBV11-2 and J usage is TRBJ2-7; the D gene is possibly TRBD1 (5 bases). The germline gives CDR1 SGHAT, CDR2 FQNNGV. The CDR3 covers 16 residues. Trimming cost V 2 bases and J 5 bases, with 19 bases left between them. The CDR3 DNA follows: TGTGCCAGCAGCTTACGTTTATCACAGTCCAGGGACGAGCAGTACTTC. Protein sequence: CASSLRLSQSRDEQYF.

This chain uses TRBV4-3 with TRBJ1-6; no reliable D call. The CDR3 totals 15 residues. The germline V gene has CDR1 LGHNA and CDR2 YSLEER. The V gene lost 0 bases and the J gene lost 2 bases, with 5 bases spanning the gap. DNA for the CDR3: TGCGCCAGCAGCCAAGATGGGGCCTATAATTCACCCCTCCACTTT. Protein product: CASSQDGAYNSPLHF.

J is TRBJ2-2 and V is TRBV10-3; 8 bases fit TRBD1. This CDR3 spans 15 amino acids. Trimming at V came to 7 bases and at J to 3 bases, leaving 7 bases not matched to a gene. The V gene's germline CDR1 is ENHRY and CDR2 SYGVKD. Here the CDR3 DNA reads TGTGCCATCATGGAGGACAGGGAGGACACCGGGGAGCTGTTTTTT. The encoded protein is CAIMEDREDTGELFF.

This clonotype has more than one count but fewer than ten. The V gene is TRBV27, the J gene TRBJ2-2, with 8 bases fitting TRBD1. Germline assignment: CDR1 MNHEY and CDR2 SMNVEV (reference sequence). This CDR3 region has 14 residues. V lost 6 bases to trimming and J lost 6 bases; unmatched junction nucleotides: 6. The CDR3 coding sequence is TGTGCCAGCAGAGGACAGGGAATTTCCGGGGAGCTGTTTTTT. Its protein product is CASRGQGISGELFF.